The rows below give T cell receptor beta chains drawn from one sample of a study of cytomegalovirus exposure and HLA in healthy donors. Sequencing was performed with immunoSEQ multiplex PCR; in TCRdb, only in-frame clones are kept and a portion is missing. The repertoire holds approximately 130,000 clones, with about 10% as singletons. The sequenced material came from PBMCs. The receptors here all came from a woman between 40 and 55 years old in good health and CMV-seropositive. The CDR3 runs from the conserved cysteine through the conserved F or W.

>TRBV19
CASSIVSGEGRNEQFF
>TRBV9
CASSVRPQASEAFF
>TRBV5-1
CASSPHGLAGGTYNEQFF
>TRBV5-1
CASSMGGTGDTEAFF
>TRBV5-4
CASSPGTSGGALTDTQYF
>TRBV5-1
CASSDRTGLTQYF
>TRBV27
CASSFLSGTSDSYEQYF
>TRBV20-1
CSARLRGSYTF
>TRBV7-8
CASSLGTTPVGELFF
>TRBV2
CASSRGEETQYF
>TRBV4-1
CASSQEGQSNQPQHF
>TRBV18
CASSPSSGATDTQYF
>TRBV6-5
CASSSLRLQGTGELFF
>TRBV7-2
CASSLGAGGSGELFF
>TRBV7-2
CASSLRERGGRFDEQFF
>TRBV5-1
CASSIESGLHQFF
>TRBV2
CASNGLAGTDTQYF
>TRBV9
CASSVVGTGNTGELFF
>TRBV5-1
CASSLDLPSSGNTIYF
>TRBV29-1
CGSRTGTDTQYF
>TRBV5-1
CASTRGTIQETQYF
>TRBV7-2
CASSFYSNQPQHF
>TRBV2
CASRSGTGPAGELFF
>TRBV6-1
CASSEAARDQPQHF
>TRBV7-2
CASSSHYGGGPNSPLHF
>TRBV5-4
CASSPGTRNTEAFF
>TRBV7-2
CASSLVPGNTEAFF
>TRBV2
CAGQGKEYNEQFF
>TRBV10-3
CAISDLGSGGYTF
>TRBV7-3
CASSRGSTDTQYF
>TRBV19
CASSIRDRGRNYTF
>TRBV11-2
CASSRTGGADYGYTF
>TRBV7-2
CASSQKMGTGYNSPLHF
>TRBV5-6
CASTRQGGRYGYTF
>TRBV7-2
CASSLSGSRDYGYTF
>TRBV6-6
CASSYSGPNEQFF
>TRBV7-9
CASSPRLGGTEAFF
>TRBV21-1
CASSKEELSVGSGELFF
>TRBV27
CASRERGAIRQETQYF
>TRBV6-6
CASSRGQVLNTEAFF
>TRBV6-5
CASSSGDSYNEQFF
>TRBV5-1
CASSLGDRPYYGYTF
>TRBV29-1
CSVEVAGGKEAFF
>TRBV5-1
CASSPSGGAADTQYF
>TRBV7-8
CASSYSGARGGNQPQHF
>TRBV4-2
CASSQILGSGAETQYF
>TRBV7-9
CASSLAWTGSYTGELFF
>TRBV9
CASSRTGTEEAFF